These T cell receptor beta chains were read from a single sample in a study of a mutant IDH1 vaccine in newly diagnosed glioma. These receptors are not linked to any known antigen. Assay: immunoSEQ multiplex PCR; the TCRdb copy retains only in-frame clones and omits some. Of tens of thousands of clones listed, approximately 90% are singletons. The source was PBMCs, collected from a glioma patient whose treatment included an IDH1 peptide vaccine. The receptor set was obtained from a man over 45 with glioma. Each CDR3 is given with its conserved first and last residue. Each record gives: J gene, V gene, clone size, D gene, CDR3 protein. The D gene is left open where the match is weak. A clone size is listed for some rows: how often the clone was seen (once, few, many), or a class if it is expanded.

TRBJ1-4,TRBV5-6,.,.,CASSLSNEKLFF
TRBJ2-1,TRBV7-6,once,.,CASSLASREYNEQFF
TRBJ1-5,TRBV28,.,.,CATTKRYRVNQPQHF
TRBJ2-3,TRBV20-1,.,.,CSASTTDTQYF
TRBJ2-7,TRBV7-9,.,.,CASSPMAHYEQYF
TRBJ1-2,TRBV28,.,.,CASSPRADYGYTF
TRBJ2-1,TRBV14,.,.,CASSQVSKQFF
TRBJ2-2,TRBV15,.,TRBD2,CATSPPGLEGTGELFF
TRBJ2-3,TRBV7-9,.,.,CASSTRGPDTQYF
TRBJ2-1,TRBV27,.,TRBD2,CASSLSLRTSGSSYNEQFF
TRBJ2-7,TRBV7-9,.,TRBD2,CASSRLAGVYEQYF
TRBJ2-3,TRBV6-6,.,.,CASSRRASDTQYF
TRBJ1-5,TRBV5-4,.,.,CASSLDSQPQHF
TRBJ2-5,TRBV4-2,.,.,CASSQEGGAAQETQYF
TRBJ2-1,TRBV6-6,.,.,CASSPSQGYNEQFF
TRBJ2-7,TRBV15,.,.,CATSRGRGPGSYEQYF
TRBJ1-5,TRBV29-1,.,TRBD1,CSVRTGGSNQPQHF
TRBJ1-5,TRBV7-8,.,TRBD1,CASSLGRGYNQPQHF
TRBJ1-1,TRBV10-2,.,.,CASSVQGMNTEAFF
TRBJ2-2,TRBV28,.,.,CASKAGQTNTGELFF
TRBJ1-4,TRBV20-1,.,.,CGGSTNEKLFF
TRBJ2-7,TRBV14,.,TRBD2,CASSQLGGGLRNEQYF